Shown below are 30 T cell receptor beta chains from a single sample sequenced in a study of blood T cells in healthy people across ages. Sample-barcoded 5' priming and a J-beta primer mix drove a second PCR of roughly 6 to 12 cycles. TCRdb re-called the 5' RACE reads through MiXCR, storing one row per CDR3 protein. The data hold over 1,200,000 distinct CDR3 sequences, with almost 60% observed a single time. The sequenced sample consisted of blood. Receptors were obtained from a man younger than 35 in good health.

The rearrangement uses TRBV15 and TRBJ2-1; 9 bases agree with TRBD2. J gave up 8 bases and V 0 bases, and 5 bases lay outside the gene matches. The germline CDR1 and CDR2 sequences are LNHNV and YYDKDF (reference sequence). The CDR3 is 15 residues long. The CDR3 here is CATSRDGTSSDEQFF. The CDR3 bases are TGTGCCACCAGCAGAGACGGGACTAGCAGCGATGAGCAGTTCTTC.

The genes are TRBV24-1 and TRBJ2-4; D is undetermined. The J call may be mistaken, given a closer DNA end match to TRBJ2-7. From germline, CDR1 is KGHDR and CDR2 SFDVKD. The CDR3 is 15 residues long. CDR3 amino acids: CATSEPRPDKYEQYF. Here the CDR3 DNA reads TGTGCCACCAGTGAACCCAGGCCAGACAAGTACGAGCAGTACTTC.

The chain employs TRBV7-8 and TRBJ2-6; no firm D call. The CDR3 spans 15 residues. Germline CDR1 and CDR2: SGHVS and FQNEAQ. The ends were cut back, 3 bases at V and 1 base at J, with 7 bases in the middle. The CDR3 DNA is TGTGCCAGCAGCTTCGCCCGATCTGGGGCCAACGTCCTGACTTTC. Its protein is CASSFARSGANVLTF.

This clonotype was picked up a small number of times. J is TRBJ2-1 and V is TRBV14, with D uncertain. V was trimmed by 1 base and J by 0 bases, leaving 7 bases between them. CDR3 size: 15 residues. In germline, CDR1 is SGHDN, CDR2 FVKESK. The CDR3 DNA is TGTGCCAGCAGCCAAGTACCGCACTCCTACAATGAGCAGTTCTTC. As protein: CASSQVPHSYNEQFF.

The genes are TRBV10-3 and TRBJ2-4; D may match TRBD1 or TRBD2 (5 bases each). From germline, CDR1 is ENHRY and CDR2 SYGVKD. The V end was cut by 0 bases, the J end by 5 bases, with 14 bases between. There are 16 residues in the CDR3. The CDR3 bases are TGTGCCATCAGTGAGTCGAGGGGAAGGTCGGAAAACATTCAGTACTTC. It is translated as CAISESRGRSENIQYF.

The genes are TRBV20-1 and TRBJ2-1; maybe TRBD2 (7 bases). Trimming removed 6 bases from V and 4 bases from J, with 16 bases in between. Germline V gene data show CDR1 as DFQATT and CDR2 as SNEGSKA (reference sequence). CDR3 length: 14 residues. CDR3 in amino acids: CSAMEGGAYNEQFF. DNA for the CDR3: TGCAGTGCGATGGAGGGGGGGGCTTACAATGAGCAGTTCTTC.

The rearrangement joins TRBV27 to TRBJ2-1, with no clear D. Germline CDR1 reads MNHEY; CDR2 reads SMNVEV (reference sequence). Deletions cut 4 bases from V and 7 bases from J, with 11 bases between. The CDR3 covers 13 residues. In DNA form, the CDR3 reads TGTGCCAGCAGTTGGCAGGTCGGGAATGAGCAGTTCTTC. This encodes CASSWQVGNEQFF.

This CDR3 is CASSPPRPDRESYEQYF. Here the CDR3 DNA reads TGCGCCAGCAGTCCGCCCCGCCCGGACAGGGAATCCTACGAGCAGTACTTC. This sequence joins TRBV23-1 and TRBJ2-7; 8 bases line up with TRBD1. TRBV23-1 is marked as an open reading frame, function uncertain. The length of the CDR3 is 17 residues. V was pared by 4 bases and J by 1 base, with 12 bases of the junction left unmatched.

Remarks on this clonotype: Sequence at one end of the junction differs from germline and may be a read error. The rearrangement joins TRBV7-9 to TRBJ2-6; possibly TRBD1 for D (5 bases). The germline gives CDR1 SEHNR, CDR2 FQNEAQ (reference sequence). This CDR3 contains 14 residues. CDR3 loop: CASSLSSGANVPTF. For the CDR3, the DNA is TGTGCCAGCAGCTTAAGCTCTGGGGCCAACGTCCCGACTTTC.

This clonotype is a singleton in its sample. This chain connects TRBV12-3 or TRBV12-4 to TRBJ2-7; D remains unclear. The ends were cut back, 2 bases at V and 3 bases at J, with 11 bases in the middle. The CDR3 is made up of 14 amino acids. CDR3 in DNA: TGTGCCAGCAGTTTAAATGTAGAGAGCTACGAGCAGTACTTC. This codes for CASSLNVESYEQYF.

The CDR3 sequence is CASSQSYGGSSYNEQFF. The DNA for the CDR3 is TGCGCCAGCAGCCAGAGTTATGGAGGGAGCTCCTACAATGAGCAGTTCTTC. This sequence joins TRBV4-1 and TRBJ2-1; TRBD2 might be the D (6 bases). CDR1 is MGHRA and CDR2 is YSYEKL in the germline V gene. V was trimmed by 3 bases and J by 0 bases, leaving 15 bases between them. CDR3 length: 17 residues.

The chain couples TRBV9 to TRBJ2-3, with 12 bases lining up with TRBD2. The CDR3 is made up of 20 amino acids. J lost 0 bases, V lost 4 bases, and 15 bases had no gene match. Germline V gene data show CDR1 as SGDLS and CDR2 as YYNGEE. The CDR3 bases are TGTGCCAGCAGCAGGAGCATACTAGCGGGAGGAATGACTAGCACAGATACGCAGTATTTT. Encoded protein: CASSRSILAGGMTSTDTQYF. The whole variable domain, filled in from reference TRBV9 and TRBJ2-3, reads DSGVTQTPKHLITATGQRVTLRCSPRSGDLSVYWYQQSLDQGLQFLIQYYNGEERAKGNILERFSAQQFPDLHSELNLSSLELGDSALYFCASSRSILAGGMTSTDTQYFGPGTRLTVL.

The V gene is TRBV9, the J gene TRBJ2-1, with 9 bases that match TRBD2. Matching the DNA end better, TRBJ2-7 makes the J call doubtful. CDR1 is SGDLS and CDR2 is YYNGEE in the germline V gene. This CDR3 comprises 18 residues. This CDR3 is CASSPSQGSGRSYNEQYF. The CDR3 DNA reads TGTGCCAGCAGCCCCAGTCAGGGTAGCGGGAGAAGCTACAATGAGCAGTACTTC.

A word on this clonotype: One end of the junction fails to match germline, which may point to a read error. The chain joins TRBV4-1 to TRBJ1-1; no clear D. Germline V gene lookup returns CDR1 MGHRA and CDR2 YSYEKL. CDR3 length: 15 amino acids. Written as DNA, the CDR3 is TGCGCCAGCAGCCAACCGACCGGGCTGAAGACTGAAGCTTTCTTT. Protein sequence: CASSQPTGLKTEAFF.

The rearrangement links TRBV10-3 to TRBJ1-1; D possibly corresponds to TRBD1 (5 bases). The CDR3 is made up of 13 amino acids. Trimming removed 11 bases from V and 6 bases from J, with 19 bases in between. In germline, CDR1 is ENHRY, CDR2 SYGVKD. CDR3 in amino acids: CAAAEGPMAEAFF. The CDR3 DNA follows: TGTGCCGCGGCTGAGGGGCCGATGGCTGAAGCTTTCTTT.

Comments on this clonotype: At one end, the junction sequence differs from germline, possibly due to a read error. The CDR3 reads CASSIAASGGLKPYNEQYF. CDR3 sequence (DNA): TGTGCCAGCAGCATAGCGGCTAGCGGGGGCCTGAAACCCTACAATGAGCAGTACTTC. The genes are TRBV7-8 and TRBJ2-1; 10 nucleotides agree with TRBD2. The end of the DNA aligns better with TRBJ2-7, so the J call may be wrong. Germline V lookup: CDR1 SGHVS, CDR2 FQNEAQ. The CDR3 has 19 residues.

The rearrangement links TRBV3-1 to TRBJ1-6; D may be TRBD1 (5 bases). CDR3 length: 14 residues. V gave up 6 bases and J gave up 9 bases, with 15 bases separating them. Germline-derived CDR1 and CDR2 are LGHDT and YNNKEL (reference sequence). CDR3 amino acids: CASSLKGPSSPLHF. CDR3 in DNA: TGTGCCAGCAGTCTCAAGGGGCCATCTTCACCCCTCCACTTT.

This clonotype was recorded a few times. This chain connects TRBV12-3 or TRBV12-4 to TRBJ2-3; the D is unclear. V was pared by 7 bases and J by 1 base, with 12 bases between. CDR3 length equals 14 residues. Written as DNA, the CDR3 is TGTGCCAGCAAGCCCGAGTTTGGCACAGATACGCAGTATTTT. It is translated as CASKPEFGTDTQYF.

The gene calls are TRBV5-5 and TRBJ1-1; tentatively, D is TRBD1 (5 bases). The CDR3 spans 14 residues. Trimming pared 0 bases from V and 11 bases from J, leaving 17 bases between. Germline V CDR1 and CDR2: SGHKS, YYEKEE (reference sequence). CDR3 loop: CASSLGAPGRVAFF. The CDR3, as DNA: TGTGCCAGCAGCTTGGGGGCCCCGGGACGGGTGGCTTTCTTT.

The rearrangement links TRBV10-2 to TRBJ2-3; a weak D match, TRBD2 (6 bases). In germline, CDR1 is WSHSY, CDR2 SAAADI. V lost 4 bases, J lost 3 bases, and 14 bases lay in between. This CDR3 comprises 15 residues. The CDR3 spells CASSGSSVRTDTQYF. The CDR3 DNA is TGCGCCAGCAGTGGCTCTAGCGTTAGGACAGATACGCAGTATTTT.

This chain connects TRBV4-3 to TRBJ2-3, with 12 bases identical to TRBD2. Trimming at V came to 3 bases and at J to 2 bases, leaving 9 bases not matched to a gene. Germline V gives CDR1 LGHNA, CDR2 YSLEER. The CDR3 contains 18 residues. CDR3 sequence: CASSHQPSSGGVTDTQYF. The CDR3 DNA reads as TGCGCCAGCAGCCACCAACCCTCTAGCGGGGGGGTCACAGATACGCAGTATTTT.

The CDR3 DNA follows: TGTGCCAGCAGCTCCTCCTCCTCTACGGGGATCTCCTACGAGCAGTACTTC. Protein: CASSSSSSTGISYEQYF. V is TRBV7-9 and J is TRBJ2-7, with D perhaps TRBD2 (5 bases). The V gene lost 4 bases and the J gene lost 0 bases, with 19 bases spanning the gap. Germline-derived CDR1 and CDR2 are SEHNR and FQNEAQ (reference sequence). This CDR3 comprises 17 residues.

V gene TRBV7-2 combines with J gene TRBJ2-1; 7 nucleotides line up with TRBD2. V gave up 2 bases and J gave up 3 bases; unmatched junction bases: 7. This CDR3 contains 16 residues. Germline-derived CDR1 and CDR2 are SGHTA and FQGNSA. The CDR3 DNA follows: TGTGCCAGCAGCTTAAGGGTACCGGGAGGCTACAATGAGCAGTTCTTC. The encoded protein is CASSLRVPGGYNEQFF.

This clonotype was seen a few times. The chain joins TRBV27 to TRBJ2-7; D may be TRBD1 (6 bases). The germline CDR1 and CDR2 sequences are MNHEY and SMNVEV (reference sequence). Trimming shortened V by 5 bases and J by 1 base, and 12 bases separated the two germline ends. This CDR3 has 14 amino acids. CDR3 in DNA: TGTGCCAGCAGTCTGACAGGTTTTTCCTACGAGCAGTACTTC. Its protein product is CASSLTGFSYEQYF.

The chain is built from TRBV6-2 or TRBV6-3 and TRBJ2-4, with 12 bases aligning to TRBD2. The CDR3 runs 18 residues. Trimming took 6 bases from V and 0 from J; bases not matched to a gene: 9. Germline CDR1 MNHEY, CDR2 SVGEGT. The CDR3 DNA reads as TGTGCCAGCAGCCCACTAGCGGGAGGCCGAGTAGCCAAAAACATTCAGTACTTC. It encodes CASSPLAGGRVAKNIQYF.

Worth noting for this clonotype: A junction end diverges from the germline sequence, so it may reflect a read error. The chain links TRBV27 to TRBJ2-5; D assignment may be TRBD1 or TRBD2 (6 bases each). In germline, CDR1 is MNHEY, CDR2 SMNVEV (reference sequence). The CDR3 length is 15 residues. The CDR3, as DNA: TGTGCCAGTAGTTTTGAAGGGGGGTACCAAGAGACCCAGTACTTC. Translated: CASSFEGGYQETQYF.

The CDR3 nucleotides are TGCAGCGTGACAGAGCTTAGCTCCTACGAGCAGTACTTC. Translating gives CSVTELSSYEQYF. The chain uses TRBV29-1 and TRBJ2-7, with TRBD1 as a possible D gene (5 bases). Looked up from germline, CDR1 is SQVTM and CDR2 is ANQGSEA. The CDR3 totals 13 residues. The germline V and J ends were trimmed by 6 bases and 0 bases, with 12 bases remaining between them.

This clonotype was counted once. The chain joins TRBV2 to TRBJ2-4, with a tentative D call TRBD2 (6 bases). Trimming cost V 3 bases and J 13 bases, with 25 bases left between them. The CDR3 totals 16 residues. Germline V CDR1 and CDR2: SNHLY, FYNNEI. The CDR3: CASSELWDWYTHKQYF. CDR3 nucleotide sequence: TGTGCCAGCAGTGAGCTCTGGGACTGGTATACCCACAAGCAGTACTTC.

This chain uses TRBV7-6 with TRBJ1-2; perhaps TRBD1 as D (5 bases). CDR3 length: 12 residues. Germline CDR1 is SGHVS and CDR2 is FNYEAQ. Trimming removed 8 bases from V and 4 bases from J, with 11 bases in between. In nucleotides, the CDR3 is TGTGCCAGCGGCAGGAGGGGCTATGGCTACACCTTC. It encodes CASGRRGYGYTF.

V and J are TRBV25-1 and TRBJ2-7, with 7 bases that match TRBD2. Germline V gene lookup returns CDR1 MGHDK and CDR2 SYGVNS. This CDR3 has 17 residues. The J segment lost 0 bases and the V segment lost 3 bases, leaving 11 bases of the junction unmatched. This chain's CDR3 is CASSDSSGAGLSYEQYF. The CDR3 DNA reads TGTGCCAGCAGTGATAGCAGCGGGGCAGGGCTCTCCTACGAGCAGTACTTC.